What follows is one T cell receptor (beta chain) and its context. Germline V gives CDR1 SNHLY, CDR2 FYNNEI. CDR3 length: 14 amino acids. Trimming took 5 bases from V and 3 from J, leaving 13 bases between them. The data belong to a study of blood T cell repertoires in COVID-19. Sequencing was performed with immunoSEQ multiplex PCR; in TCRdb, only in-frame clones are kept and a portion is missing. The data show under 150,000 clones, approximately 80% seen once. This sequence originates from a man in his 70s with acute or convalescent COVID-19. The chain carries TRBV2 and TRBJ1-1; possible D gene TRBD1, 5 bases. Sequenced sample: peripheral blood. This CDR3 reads CASSTGIRDTEAFF. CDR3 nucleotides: TGTGCCAGCAGTACAGGCATCAGGGACACTGAAGCTTTCTTT. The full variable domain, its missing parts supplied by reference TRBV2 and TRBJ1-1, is EPEVTQTPSHQVTQMGQEVILRCVPISNHLYFYWYRQILGQKVEFLVSFYNNEISEKSEIFDDQFSVERPDGSNFTLKIRSTKLEDSAMYFCASSTGIRDTEAFFGQGTRLTVV.